This TCR beta chain was recovered during a study of spatial heterogeneity in lung cancer. As for the study in general: Detection consistently captured more beta-chain sequences than alpha-chain sequences.

This clonotype was found many times. Germline CDR1 and CDR2: SQVTM and ANQGSEA. The CDR3 totals 14 residues. V lost 4 bases and J lost 2, with 14 bases in between. Stated time point: sample taken at primary tumor resection. Donation came from around 72 patients with untreated early-stage non-small cell lung cancer. TCRdb itself ran the 5' RACE reads through MiXCR, one entry per CDR3 protein. The sample has about 35,000 distinct CDR3 sequences, approximately 3% seen once. Sequenced material: normal lung tissue next to the tumor, taken at surgery. This chain joins TRBV29-1 and TRBJ2-5; D unclear. This TCR was sampled from a male donor with early-stage non-small cell lung cancer. CDR3 residues: CSVVSQVDQETQYF. The CDR3, as DNA: TGCAGCGTTGTGAGTCAGGTCGATCAAGAGACCCAGTACTTC.